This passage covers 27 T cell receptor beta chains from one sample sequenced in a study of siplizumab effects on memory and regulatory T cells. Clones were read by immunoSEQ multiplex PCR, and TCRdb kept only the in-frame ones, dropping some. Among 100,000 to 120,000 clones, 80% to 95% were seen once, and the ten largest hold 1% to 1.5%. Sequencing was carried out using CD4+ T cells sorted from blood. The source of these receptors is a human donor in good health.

Here the CDR3 DNA reads TGTGCCAGCAGTTCGCCGGGGGGTTCGTACAATGAGCAGTTCTTC. This gives the protein CASSSPGGSYNEQFF. This sequence joins TRBV6-5 and TRBJ2-1, with 7 bases lining up with TRBD2. V lost 4 bases and J lost 4; bases outside the gene matches: 7. CDR3 length: 15 amino acids. CDR1 is MNHEY and CDR2 is SVGAGI in the germline V gene.

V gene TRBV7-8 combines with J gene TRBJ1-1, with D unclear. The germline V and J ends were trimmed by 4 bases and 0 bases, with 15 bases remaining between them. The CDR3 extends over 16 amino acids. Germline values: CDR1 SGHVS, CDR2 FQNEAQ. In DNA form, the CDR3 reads TGTGCCAGCAGCTCTTCCCTTGGGCGCATGAACACTGAAGCTTTCTTT. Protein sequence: CASSSSLGRMNTEAFF.

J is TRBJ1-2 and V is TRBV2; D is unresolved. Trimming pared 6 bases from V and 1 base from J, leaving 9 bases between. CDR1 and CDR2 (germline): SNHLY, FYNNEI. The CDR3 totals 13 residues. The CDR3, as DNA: TGTGCCAGCAGAGCCGAAATTAACTATGGCTACACCTTC. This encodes CASRAEINYGYTF.

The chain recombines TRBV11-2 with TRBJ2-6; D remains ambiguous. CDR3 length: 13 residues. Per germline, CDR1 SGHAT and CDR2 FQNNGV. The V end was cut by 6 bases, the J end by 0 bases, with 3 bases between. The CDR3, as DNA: TGTGCCAGCAGGTTCTCTGGGGCCAACGTCCTGACTTTC. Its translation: CASRFSGANVLTF.

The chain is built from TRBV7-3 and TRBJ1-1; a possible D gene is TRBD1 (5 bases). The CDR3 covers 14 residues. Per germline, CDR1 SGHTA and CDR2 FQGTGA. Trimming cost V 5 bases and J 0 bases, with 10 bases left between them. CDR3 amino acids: CASSPQGMNTEAFF. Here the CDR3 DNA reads TGTGCCAGCAGCCCGCAGGGTATGAACACTGAAGCTTTCTTT.

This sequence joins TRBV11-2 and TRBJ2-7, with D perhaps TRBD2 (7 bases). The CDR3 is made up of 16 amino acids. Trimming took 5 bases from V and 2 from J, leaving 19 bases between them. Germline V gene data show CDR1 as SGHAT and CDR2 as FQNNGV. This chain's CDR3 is CASSPGGAGTTYEQYF. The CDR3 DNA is TGTGCCAGCAGCCCGGGGGGCGCAGGGACTACCTACGAGCAGTACTTC.

CDR3 region: CASSPGTDNTEAFF. CDR3 DNA: TGTGCCAGCAGTCCCGGGACAGACAACACTGAAGCTTTCTTT. This chain links TRBV6-5 with TRBJ1-1; TRBD1 matches 7 bases. Losses at the gene ends were 5 bases for V and 2 bases for J; bases not matched to a gene: 5. This CDR3 is built from 14 residues. Germline values: CDR1 MNHEY, CDR2 SVGAGI.

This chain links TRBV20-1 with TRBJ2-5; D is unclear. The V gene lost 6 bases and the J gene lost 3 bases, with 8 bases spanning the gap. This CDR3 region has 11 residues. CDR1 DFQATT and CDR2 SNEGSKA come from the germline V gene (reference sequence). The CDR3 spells CSAGIKETQYF. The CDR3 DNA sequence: TGCAGTGCGGGAATAAAAGAGACCCAGTACTTC.

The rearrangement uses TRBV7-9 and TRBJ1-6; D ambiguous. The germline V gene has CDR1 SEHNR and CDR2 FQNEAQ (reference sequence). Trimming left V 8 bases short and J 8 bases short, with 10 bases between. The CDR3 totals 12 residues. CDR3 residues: CASGRDHSPLHF. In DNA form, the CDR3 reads TGTGCCAGCGGTAGGGATCATTCACCCCTCCACTTT. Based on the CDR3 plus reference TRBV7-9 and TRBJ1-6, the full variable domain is DTGVSQNPRHKITKRGQNVTFRCDPISEHNRLYWYRQTLGQGPEFLTYFQNEAQLEKSRLLSDRFSAERPKGSFSTLEIQRTEQGDSAMYLCASGRDHSPLHFGNGTRLTVT.

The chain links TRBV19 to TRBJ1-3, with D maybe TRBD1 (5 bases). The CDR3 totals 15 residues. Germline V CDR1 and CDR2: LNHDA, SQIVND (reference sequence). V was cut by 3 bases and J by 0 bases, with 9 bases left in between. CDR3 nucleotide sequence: TGTGCCAGTAGTATGCGGGACCTCTCTGGAAACACCATATATTTT. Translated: CASSMRDLSGNTIYF.

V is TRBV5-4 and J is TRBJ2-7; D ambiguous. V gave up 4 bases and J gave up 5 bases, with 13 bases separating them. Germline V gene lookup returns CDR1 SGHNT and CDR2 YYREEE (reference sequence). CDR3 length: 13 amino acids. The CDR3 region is CASSGLGRHEQYF. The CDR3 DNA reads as TGTGCCAGCAGCGGCTTGGGCAGACACGAGCAGTACTTC.

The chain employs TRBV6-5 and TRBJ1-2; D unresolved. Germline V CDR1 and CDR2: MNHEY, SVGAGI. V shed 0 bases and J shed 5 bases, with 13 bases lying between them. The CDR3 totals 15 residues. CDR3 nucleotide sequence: TGTGCCAGCAGTTACTCTCTTACGGAAGGGTATGGCTACACCTTC. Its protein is CASSYSLTEGYGYTF.

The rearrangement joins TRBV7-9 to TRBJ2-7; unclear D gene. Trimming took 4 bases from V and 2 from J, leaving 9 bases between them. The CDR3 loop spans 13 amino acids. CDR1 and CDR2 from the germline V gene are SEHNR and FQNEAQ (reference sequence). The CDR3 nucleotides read TGTGCCAGCAGCTCGACGGAAGCCTACGAGCAGTACTTC. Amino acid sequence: CASSSTEAYEQYF.

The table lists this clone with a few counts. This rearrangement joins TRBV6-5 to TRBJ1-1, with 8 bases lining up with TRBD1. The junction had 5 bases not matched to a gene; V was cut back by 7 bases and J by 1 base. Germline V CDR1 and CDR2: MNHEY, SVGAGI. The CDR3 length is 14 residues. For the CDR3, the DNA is TGTGCCAGCACCCAGACAGGGGCGAACACTGAAGCTTTCTTT. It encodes CASTQTGANTEAFF.

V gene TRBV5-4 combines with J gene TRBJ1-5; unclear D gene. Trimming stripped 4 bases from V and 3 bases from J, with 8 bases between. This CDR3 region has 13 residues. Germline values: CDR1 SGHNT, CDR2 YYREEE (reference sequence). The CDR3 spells CASSQDHNQPQHF. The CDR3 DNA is TGTGCCAGCAGCCAAGATCACAATCAGCCCCAGCATTTT.

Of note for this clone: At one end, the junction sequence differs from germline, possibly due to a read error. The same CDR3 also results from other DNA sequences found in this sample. Here the CDR3 DNA reads TGTGCCATCAGCCTGACAGGGGGATCTGAAGCCTTCTTT. Residues: CAISLTGGSEAFF. The chain couples TRBV10-3 to TRBJ1-1, with 9 bases that match TRBD1. This CDR3 has 13 residues. Per germline, CDR1 ENHRY and CDR2 SYGVKD.

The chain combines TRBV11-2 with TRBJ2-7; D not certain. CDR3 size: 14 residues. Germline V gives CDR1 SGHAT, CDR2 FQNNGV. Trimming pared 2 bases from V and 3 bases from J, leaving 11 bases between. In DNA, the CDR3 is TGTGCCAGCAGCTTAACTGGGGAAATCTACGAGCAGTACTTC. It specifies CASSLTGEIYEQYF.

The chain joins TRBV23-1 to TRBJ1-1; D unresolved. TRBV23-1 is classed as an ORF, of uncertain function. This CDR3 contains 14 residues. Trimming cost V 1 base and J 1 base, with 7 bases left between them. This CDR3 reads CASSQLGRNTEAFF. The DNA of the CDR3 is TGCGCCAGCAGTCAATTGGGCAGGAACACTGAAGCTTTCTTT.

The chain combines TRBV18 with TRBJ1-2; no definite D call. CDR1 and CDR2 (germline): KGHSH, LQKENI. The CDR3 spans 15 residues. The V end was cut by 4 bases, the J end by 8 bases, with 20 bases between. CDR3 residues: CASSHGDGRLGGYTF. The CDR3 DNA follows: TGTGCCAGCTCACATGGGGATGGTAGACTCGGAGGCTACACCTTC.

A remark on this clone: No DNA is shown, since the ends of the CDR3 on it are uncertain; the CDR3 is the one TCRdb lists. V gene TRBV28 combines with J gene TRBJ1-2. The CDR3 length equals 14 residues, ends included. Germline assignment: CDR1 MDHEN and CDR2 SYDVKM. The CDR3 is CASSSSYLRYGYTF.

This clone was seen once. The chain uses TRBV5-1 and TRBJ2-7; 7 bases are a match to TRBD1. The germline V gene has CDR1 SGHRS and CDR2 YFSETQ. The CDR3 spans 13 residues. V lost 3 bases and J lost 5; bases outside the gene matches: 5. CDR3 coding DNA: TGCGCCAGCAGCTCTATAGGGGGCCACGAGCAGTACTTC. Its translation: CASSSIGGHEQYF.

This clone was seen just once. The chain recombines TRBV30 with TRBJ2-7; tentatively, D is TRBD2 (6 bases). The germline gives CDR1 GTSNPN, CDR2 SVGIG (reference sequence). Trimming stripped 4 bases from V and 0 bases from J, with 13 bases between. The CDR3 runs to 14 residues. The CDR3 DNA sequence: TGTGCCTGGAATATCGCGGGGAGCTCCTACGAGCAGTACTTC. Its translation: CAWNIAGSSYEQYF. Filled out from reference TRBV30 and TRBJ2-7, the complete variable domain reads SQTIHQWPATLVQPVGSPLSLECTVEGTSNPNLYWYRQAAGRGLQLLFYSVGIGQISSEVPQNLSASRPQDRQFILSSKKLLLSDSGFYLCAWNIAGSSYEQYFGPGTRLTVT.

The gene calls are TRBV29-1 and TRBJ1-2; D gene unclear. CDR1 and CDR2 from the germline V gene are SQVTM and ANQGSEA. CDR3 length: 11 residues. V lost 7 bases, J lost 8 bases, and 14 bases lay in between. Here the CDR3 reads CSEVSLHGYTF. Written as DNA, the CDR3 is TGCAGCGAGGTCAGCCTACACGGCTACACCTTC.

In DNA, the CDR3 is TGTGCCATGGGGGGGGGCGCGGACAATGAGCAGTTCTTC. Translated: CAMGGGADNEQFF. The chain is built from TRBV10-3 and TRBJ2-1; TRBD2 is a possible D gene (7 bases). The CDR3 totals 13 residues. Between the trimmed V and J ends, which lost 9 bases and 5 bases, there was a span of 14 bases. Looked up from germline, CDR1 is ENHRY and CDR2 is SYGVKD.

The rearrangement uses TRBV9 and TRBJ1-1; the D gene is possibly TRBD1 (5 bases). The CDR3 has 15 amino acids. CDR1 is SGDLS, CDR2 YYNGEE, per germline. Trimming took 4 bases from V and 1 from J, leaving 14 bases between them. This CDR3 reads CASSPRTRRNTEAFF. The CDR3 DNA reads TGTGCCAGCAGCCCCCGGACACGGCGGAACACTGAAGCTTTCTTT.

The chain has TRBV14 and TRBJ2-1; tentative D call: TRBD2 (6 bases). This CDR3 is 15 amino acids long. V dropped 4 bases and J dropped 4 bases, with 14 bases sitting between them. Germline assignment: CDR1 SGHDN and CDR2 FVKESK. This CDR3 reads CASSLRGGGYNEQFF. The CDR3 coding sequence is TGTGCCAGCAGCCTTAGGGGAGGTGGATACAATGAGCAGTTCTTC.

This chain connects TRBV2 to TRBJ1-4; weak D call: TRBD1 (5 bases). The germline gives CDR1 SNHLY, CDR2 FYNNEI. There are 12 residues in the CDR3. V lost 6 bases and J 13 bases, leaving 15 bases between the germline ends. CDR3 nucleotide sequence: TGTGCCAGCAGGGCTGGGGACCGGGGACTGTTTTTT. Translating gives CASRAGDRGLFF.